The T cell receptor (beta chain) described here comes from a study of T cell changes during pregnancy in multiple sclerosis. CDR3 length equals 15 residues. V lost 5 bases to trimming and J lost 0 bases; unmatched junction nucleotides: 5. The germline V gene encodes CDR1 SGHTA and CDR2 FQGNSA. Using immunoSEQ multiplex PCR, the repertoire was profiled, and TCRdb retains in-frame clones only, with some absent. The sample has 75,000 to 95,000 clones, approximately 90% seen once; the top ten hold 1.5% to 2%. This receptor was taken from a female donor in good health, enrolled as a control in a pregnancy study. This chain links TRBV7-2 with TRBJ2-7, with 9 bases matching TRBD1. The material sequenced was peripheral blood, taken in the first trimester of pregnancy. CDR3 sequence: CASSNRDRDSYEQYF. DNA for the CDR3: TGTGCCAGCAGCAACCGGGACAGGGACTCCTACGAGCAGTACTTC.